What follows describes a single T cell receptor beta chain. The antigen is undetermined. The sample is drawn from a study of Ad26.COV2.S vaccination and SARS-CoV-2 variants. Study-level background: Enrollment placed the donor in the COV1001 Ad26.COV2.S trial arm. The authors gave Ad26.COV2.S intramuscularly, either once or twice 56 days apart.

The treatment here: some 20 received Ad26.COV2.S at low or high dose, single or two shots; about 5 received placebo; per-sample allocation not given. Day 63 after the first vaccine or placebo injection was the time point for sampling. Aged 18-55 years, donor was enrolled in Boston in the early 2020s. Study results and caveats: Among vaccine recipients, spike-specific TCR breadth exceeded that of placebo recipients.

The protocol was immunoSEQ multiplex PCR, while the TCRdb copy is restricted to in-frame clones and leaves out a portion. This repertoire shows roughly 450,000 clones, approximately 92% found once; its top ten account for 9% to 15%. The material sequenced was peripheral blood, taken in a trial of Ad26.COV2.S vaccine versus placebo. The sequence derives from a person between 18 and 59 years old who received the Ad26.COV2.S COVID-19 vaccine or a placebo.

The DNA of the CDR3 is TGTGCCAGCTCACCGGGCAGGGGCACAGATACGCAGTATTTT. This translates into CASSPGRGTDTQYF. The V and J genes are TRBV18 and TRBJ2-3, with a weak D call TRBD1 (5 bases). The CDR3 extends over 14 amino acids. Between the trimmed V and J ends, which lost 3 bases and 1 base, there was a span of 8 bases. The germline V gene has CDR1 KGHSH and CDR2 LQKENI.